These T cell receptor beta chains were read from a single sample in a study of blood T cell repertoires in COVID-19. TCRdb keeps only in-frame clones here, not all; method: immunoSEQ multiplex PCR. The table lists approximately 63,000 clones, about 90% of them singletons. The sample comprised peripheral blood. The receptors were sampled from an elderly man in a cohort sampled during active COVID-19. Each CDR3 is given with its conserved first and last residue. Each record gives: V gene, clone size, D gene, J gene, CDR3 protein, CDR3 DNA. A D gene is named only where the DNA matches it firmly. Rows may omit the clone size; those that give it use once, few, many or a size class.

TRBV6-5	.	TRBD1	TRBJ1-1	CASTKDRGDTEAFF	TGTGCCAGCACTAAGGACAGGGGGGACACTGAAGCTTTCTTT
TRBV24-1	.	.	TRBJ1-4	CATQGTDEKLFF	TGTGCCACCCAGGGGACCGATGAAAAACTGTTTTTT
TRBV10-1	.	.	TRBJ1-3	CASSETGGNTIYF	TGCGCCAGCAGTGAAACAGGGGGAAACACCATATATTTT
TRBV4-2	.	.	TRBJ1-1	CASSQGKETVIMNTEAFF	TGTGCCAGCAGCCAAGGTAAAGAGACAGTTATAATGAACACTGAAGCTTTCTTT
TRBV30	.	.	TRBJ2-1	CAWSVLGRGQNEQFF	TGTGCCTGGAGTGTACTTGGGCGGGGCCAGAATGAGCAGTTCTTC
TRBV6-5	.	.	TRBJ2-7	CASSQGGAEQYF	TGTGCCAGCAGCCAGGGAGGCGCCGAGCAGTACTTC
TRBV28	.	TRBD1	TRBJ2-7	CASSRQGAKHEQYF	TGTGCCAGCAGTCGACAGGGGGCTAAGCACGAGCAGTACTTC
TRBV29-1	.	TRBD1	TRBJ1-4	CSVPGQGGEKLFF	TGCAGCGTACCGGGACAGGGAGGTGAAAAACTGTTTTTT
TRBV24-1	.	.	TRBJ1-5	CATSVIQPQHF	TGTGCCACCAGTGTTATTCAGCCCCAGCATTTT
TRBV3-1/TRBV3-2	few	.	TRBJ2-2	CASSQSGEVTGELFF	TGTGCCAGCAGCCAATCGGGGGAAGTCACCGGGGAGCTGTTTTTT
TRBV29-1	.	TRBD2	TRBJ2-5	CSVGLAGGRETQYF	TGCAGCGTTGGACTAGCGGGGGGGCGGGAGACCCAGTACTTC
TRBV6-6	.	.	TRBJ1-1	CASSQLGDSEAFF	TGTGCCAGCAGTCAACTCGGGGACTCTGAAGCTTTCTTT
TRBV6-5	.	.	TRBJ2-6	CASRTLSGANVLTF	TGTGCCAGCAGAACGTTGAGCGGGGCCAACGTCCTGACTTTC
TRBV9	.	TRBD2	TRBJ2-2	CASSVAAGGQVGELFF	TGTGCCAGCAGCGTAGCAGCGGGGGGGCAAGTCGGGGAGCTGTTTTTT
TRBV4-2	.	.	TRBJ2-7	CASSPGGALSSYEQYF	TGTGCCAGCAGCCCTGGAGGAGCCCTGAGCTCCTACGAGCAGTACTTC
TRBV7-3	.	TRBD1	TRBJ2-3	CASSLRGQSTDTQYF	TGTGCCAGCAGCTTAAGGGGACAGAGCACAGATACGCAGTATTTT
TRBV6-1	.	.	TRBJ1-1	CASSEGYRMDEAFF	TGTGCCAGCAGTGAAGGGTACAGAATGGATGAAGCTTTCTTT
TRBV7-8	.	.	TRBJ2-6	CASSLDWHQANVLTF	TGTGCCAGCAGCTTAGATTGGCATCAGGCCAACGTCCTGACTTTC
TRBV6-2/TRBV6-3	.	.	TRBJ1-3	CASSLDFGNTIYF	TGTGCCAGCAGTCTGGACTTCGGAAACACCATATATTTT
TRBV27	.	TRBD2	TRBJ2-5	CASSPASGGAGTQYF	TGTGCCAGCAGCCCGGCTAGCGGGGGGGCCGGGACCCAGTACTTC
TRBV7-2	.	.	TRBJ2-2	CASSLRYSEAGELFF	TGTGCCAGCAGCTTACGTTACTCGGAGGCCGGGGAGCTGTTTTTT
TRBV11-1	.	TRBD1	TRBJ2-5	CASSLPGQATQYF	TGTGCCAGCAGCTTGCCCGGACAGGCAACCCAGTACTTC
TRBV2	.	.	TRBJ2-1	CASSEITSSYNEQFF	TGTGCCAGCAGTGAAATAACTAGCTCCTACAATGAGCAGTTCTTC
TRBV11-2	.	TRBD1	TRBJ2-3	CASSLDGTDTDTQYF	TGTGCCAGCAGCTTAGATGGGACAGACACAGATACGCAGTATTTT
TRBV11-1	.	TRBD1	TRBJ2-7	CASSLAGQGFEQYF	TGTGCCAGCAGCCTTGCGGGACAGGGTTTCGAGCAGTACTTC
TRBV7-2	.	.	TRBJ2-7	CASSKRGFSYEQYF	TGTGCCAGCAGCAAGAGGGGGTTCTCCTACGAGCAGTACTTC
TRBV7-2	once	.	TRBJ1-2	CASSLMAGNYGYTF	TGTGCCAGCAGCTTAATGGCAGGGAACTATGGCTACACCTTC
TRBV10-3	few	.	TRBJ2-1	CAISASSYNEQFF	TGTGCCATCAGTGCCAGCTCCTACAATGAGCAGTTCTTC
TRBV30	.	TRBD1	TRBJ1-2	CAWRQGALYGYTF	TGTGCCTGGAGACAGGGGGCGCTCTATGGCTACACCTTC
TRBV10-3	.	.	TRBJ1-4	CAIREVLNEKLFF	TGTGCCATCAGGGAGGTACTTAATGAAAAACTGTTTTTT
TRBV5-1	.	.	TRBJ1-2	CASSFPRGRANYGYTF	TGCGCCAGCAGCTTTCCCCGGGGGAGAGCTAACTATGGCTACACCTTC
TRBV5-4	.	.	TRBJ2-5	CASSLGTEETQYF	TGTGCCAGCAGCTTGGGGACAGAAGAGACCCAGTACTTC
TRBV21-1	.	.	TRBJ2-5	CASKKTGAGGTRETQYF	TGTGCCAGCAAAAAGACCGGGGCGGGGGGTACAAGAGAGACCCAGTACTTC
TRBV23-1	once	.	TRBJ1-5	CASSQSWGLRSQPQHF	TGCGCCAGCAGTCAATCTTGGGGGCTGCGGAGTCAGCCCCAGCATTTT
TRBV3-1/TRBV3-2	.	TRBD2	TRBJ2-1	CASSQRTLAGDNEQFF	TGTGCCAGCAGCCAAAGAACCCTAGCGGGAGACAATGAGCAGTTCTTC
TRBV2	.	.	TRBJ2-1	CASSGLAERYEQFF	TGTGCCAGCAGTGGGTTAGCGGAGCGGTATGAGCAGTTCTTC
TRBV6-1	.	.	TRBJ2-5	CASSEHNYRQETQYF	TGTGCCAGCAGTGAACACAACTACCGTCAAGAGACCCAGTACTTC